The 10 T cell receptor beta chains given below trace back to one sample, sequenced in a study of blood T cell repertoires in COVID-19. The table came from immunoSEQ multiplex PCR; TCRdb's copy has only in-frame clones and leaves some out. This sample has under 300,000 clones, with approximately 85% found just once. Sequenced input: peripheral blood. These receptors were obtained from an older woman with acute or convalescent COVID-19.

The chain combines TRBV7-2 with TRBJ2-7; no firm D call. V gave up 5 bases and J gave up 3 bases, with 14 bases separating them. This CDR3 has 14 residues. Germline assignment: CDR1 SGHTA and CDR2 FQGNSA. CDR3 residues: CASSPRPLFYEQYF. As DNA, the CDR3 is TGTGCCAGCAGCCCGCGTCCCCTGTTCTACGAGCAGTACTTC. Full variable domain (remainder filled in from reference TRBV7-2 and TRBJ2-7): GAGVSQSPSNKVTEKGKDVELRCDPISGHTALYWYRQSLGQGLEFLIYFQGNSAPDKSGLPSDRFSAERTGGSVSTLTIQRTQQEDSAVYLCASSPRPLFYEQYFGPGTRLTVT.

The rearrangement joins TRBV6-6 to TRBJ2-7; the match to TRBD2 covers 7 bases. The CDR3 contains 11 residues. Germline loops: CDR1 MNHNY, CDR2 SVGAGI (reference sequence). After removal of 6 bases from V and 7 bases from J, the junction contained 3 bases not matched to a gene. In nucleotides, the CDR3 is TGTGCCAGCAGCCTCGGGGGGGAGCAGTACTTC. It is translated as CASSLGGEQYF.

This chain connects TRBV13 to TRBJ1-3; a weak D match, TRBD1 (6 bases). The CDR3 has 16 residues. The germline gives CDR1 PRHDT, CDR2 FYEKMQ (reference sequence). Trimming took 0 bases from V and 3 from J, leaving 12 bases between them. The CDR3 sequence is CASSLGGGASGNTIYF. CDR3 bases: TGTGCCAGCAGCTTAGGCGGGGGGGCGAGTGGAAACACCATATATTTT. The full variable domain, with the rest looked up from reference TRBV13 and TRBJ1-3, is AAGVIQSPRHLIKEKRETATLKCYPIPRHDTVYWYQQGPGQDPQFLISFYEKMQSDKGSIPDRFSAQQFSDYHSELNMSSLELGDSALYFCASSLGGGASGNTIYFGEGSWLTVV.

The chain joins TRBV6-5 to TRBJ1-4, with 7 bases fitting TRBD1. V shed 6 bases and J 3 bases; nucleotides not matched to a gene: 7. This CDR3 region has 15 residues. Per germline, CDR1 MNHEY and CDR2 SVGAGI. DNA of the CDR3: TGTGCCAGCAGCGCGGAGGGGGCGGCTAATGAAAAACTGTTTTTT. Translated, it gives CASSAEGAANEKLFF.

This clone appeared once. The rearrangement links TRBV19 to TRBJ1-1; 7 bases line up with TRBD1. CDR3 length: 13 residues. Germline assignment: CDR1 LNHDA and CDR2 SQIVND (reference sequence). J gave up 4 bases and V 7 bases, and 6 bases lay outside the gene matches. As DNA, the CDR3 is TGTGCCAGTAACCGACAGGGTGTCACTGAAGCTTTCTTT. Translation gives CASNRQGVTEAFF.

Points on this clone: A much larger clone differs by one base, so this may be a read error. The chain's CDR3 is CASTPSGDTQYF. In nucleotides, the CDR3 is TGTGCCAGCACCCCTAGCGGGGATACGCAGTATTTT. The chain has TRBV12-3 or TRBV12-4 and TRBJ2-3, with 8 bases fitting TRBD2. Unmatched junction bases numbered 3, after V lost 7 bases and J lost 6 bases. The CDR3 totals 12 residues.

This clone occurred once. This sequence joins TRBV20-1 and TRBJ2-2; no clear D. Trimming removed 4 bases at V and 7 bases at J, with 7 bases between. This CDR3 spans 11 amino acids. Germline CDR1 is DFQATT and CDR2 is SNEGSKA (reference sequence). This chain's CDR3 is CSATRGGELFF. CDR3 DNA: TGCAGTGCTACTCGCGGCGGGGAGCTGTTTTTT.

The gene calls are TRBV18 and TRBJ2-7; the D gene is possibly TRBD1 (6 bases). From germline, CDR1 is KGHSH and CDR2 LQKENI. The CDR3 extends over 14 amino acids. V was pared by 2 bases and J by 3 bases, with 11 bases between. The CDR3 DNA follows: TGTGCCAGCTCACCAGGGCAGGGGATCTACGAGCAGTACTTC. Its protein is CASSPGQGIYEQYF.

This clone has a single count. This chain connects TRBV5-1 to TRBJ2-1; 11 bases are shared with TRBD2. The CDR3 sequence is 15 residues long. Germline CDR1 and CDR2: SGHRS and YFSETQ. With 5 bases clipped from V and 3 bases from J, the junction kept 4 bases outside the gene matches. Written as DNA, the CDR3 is TGCGCCAGCAGTCACGGGACTAGCGGCTACAATGAGCAGTTCTTC. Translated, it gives CASSHGTSGYNEQFF.

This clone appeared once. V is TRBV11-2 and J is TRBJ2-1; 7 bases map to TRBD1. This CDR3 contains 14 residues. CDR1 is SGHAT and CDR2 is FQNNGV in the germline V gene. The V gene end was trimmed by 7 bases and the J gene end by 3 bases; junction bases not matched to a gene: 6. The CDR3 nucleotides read TGTGCCAGCAAGCCGGGACAGATCTACAATGAGCAGTTCTTC. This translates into CASKPGQIYNEQFF.